This T cell receptor (beta chain) was identified during a study of cytomegalovirus exposure and HLA in healthy donors. A remark on this clone: Its specificity is unknown.

The CDR3 sequence is 12 residues long. Germline loops: CDR1 SGDLS, CDR2 YYNGEE. Losses at the gene ends were 7 bases for V and 9 bases for J; bases not matched to a gene: 4. Sequencing used immunoSEQ multiplex PCR; TCRdb keeps in-frame clones, though not all of them. The sample holds about 200,000 clones, roughly 83% seen once. The study's findings and limits: The listing of 160 or so TCR beta chains classed them as cytomegalovirus-associated. Three chains linked to CMV were shown in vitro to be specific for CMV antigens. Cytomegalovirus status was reportedly diagnosed by the classifier with high specificity and sensitivity.

Sequenced input: PBMCs. The sequence was collected from a woman aged 18-30 years in good health and CMV-seronegative. This chain connects TRBV9 to TRBJ1-5, with TRBD1 matching 10 bases. The CDR3 sequence is CASGTGVWPQHF. CDR3 bases: TGTGCCAGCGGGACAGGGGTATGGCCCCAGCATTTT.